Following are 28 T cell receptor beta chains from one sample sequenced in a study of identical twins. TCRdb reanalysed the 5' RACE reads using MiXCR and keeps one entry per CDR3 protein. This table has 350,000 to 450,000 distinct CDR3 sequences, less than 20% appearing once. What was sequenced was naive T cells sorted from blood. The receptors derive from a man over 45 in good health.

This clonotype was counted ten times or more. V usage is TRBV7-9 and J usage is TRBJ2-4; a weak D match, TRBD2 (5 bases). The CDR3 extends over 15 amino acids. The V end lost 1 base, the J end lost 5 bases, and 12 bases lay between the germline ends. Germline-derived CDR1 and CDR2 are SEHNR and FQNEAQ (reference sequence). The CDR3 bases are TGTGCCAGCAGCTTAGGTGGAGGAAGCCAAAACATTCAGTACTTC. This codes for CASSLGGGSQNIQYF.

This clonotype turned up a few times. The chain links TRBV4-3 to TRBJ2-2, with D maybe TRBD1 (6 bases). V was pared by 0 bases and J by 0 bases, with 17 bases between. From germline, CDR1 is LGHNA and CDR2 YSLEER. The CDR3 extends over 19 amino acids. CDR3 protein: CASSQEALRGKANTGELFF. The CDR3 region has the DNA TGCGCCAGCAGCCAAGAGGCCTTAAGGGGGAAAGCGAACACCGGGGAGCTGTTTTTT.

This clonotype was seen a handful of times. The V and J genes are TRBV5-5 and TRBJ1-5; TRBD1 is a possible D gene (5 bases). The V gene's germline CDR1 is SGHKS and CDR2 YYEKEE (reference sequence). V was pared by 0 bases and J by 3 bases, with 10 bases between. The CDR3 has 15 residues. CDR3: CASSLVGGHNQPQHF. As DNA, the CDR3 is TGTGCCAGCAGCTTGGTGGGGGGTCACAATCAGCCCCAGCATTTT.

This chain joins TRBV7-8 and TRBJ1-2; D gene unclear. Germline CDR1 reads SGHVS; CDR2 reads FQNEAQ. V was cut by 0 bases and J by 0 bases, with 20 bases left in between. The CDR3 length is 19 residues. CDR3 nucleotide sequence: TGTGCCAGCAGCTTAGCGTGGCCCTCTCGGTGGGAAACTAACTATGGCTACACCTTC. Translation: CASSLAWPSRWETNYGYTF.

A single count supports this clonotype. V is TRBV29-1 and J is TRBJ2-3; no clear D. V lost 1 base to trimming and J lost 5 bases, with 10 bases between them. Germline CDR1 reads SQVTM; CDR2 reads ANQGSEA. There are 13 residues in the CDR3. The CDR3 sequence: CSVEATRRDTQYF. CDR3 coding DNA: TGCAGCGTTGAAGCCACGCGGAGAGATACGCAGTATTTT.

This clonotype appeared many times. The chain joins TRBV4-3 to TRBJ2-1, with 11 bases fitting TRBD1. Trimming cost V 4 bases and J 4 bases; bases outside gene matches: 3. The CDR3 runs 15 residues. The V gene's germline CDR1 is LGHNA and CDR2 YSLEER. CDR3 coding DNA: TGCGCCAGCAGCCGGGGACAGGGGGTTTACAATGAGCAGTTCTTC. It yields the protein CASSRGQGVYNEQFF.

Many counts were recorded for this clonotype. This sequence joins TRBV5-1 and TRBJ2-1, with 9 bases matching TRBD1. The CDR3 spans 15 residues. The germline CDR1 and CDR2 sequences are SGHRS and YFSETQ. J lost 9 bases, V lost 2 bases, and 9 bases had no gene match. Written as DNA, the CDR3 is TGCGCCAGCAGCTTAACAGGGGGCGCGTCGACTGAGCAGTTCTTC. It is translated as CASSLTGGASTEQFF.

This clonotype was seen ten or more times. The chain carries TRBV20-1 and TRBJ2-7; the match to TRBD2 covers 8 bases. The CDR3 is 15 amino acids. With V trimmed by 0 bases and J by 2 bases, 6 bases remained unmatched. Germline V gene sequence: CDR1 DFQATT, CDR2 SNEGSKA (reference sequence). CDR3 nucleotide sequence: TGCAGTGCTAGAGATTGGGGTAGCGGGGCCTACGAGCAGTACTTC. Translating it yields CSARDWGSGAYEQYF.

The rearrangement links TRBV4-1 to TRBJ2-5; no reliable D call. V lost 0 bases and J 5 bases, leaving 4 bases between the germline ends. The CDR3 is 12 amino acids. Germline loops: CDR1 MGHRA, CDR2 YSYEKL. CDR3 DNA sequence: TGCGCCAGCAGCCAAGATATGGAGACCCAGTACTTC. Encoded protein: CASSQDMETQYF.

This clonotype has more than one count but fewer than ten. The chain joins TRBV24-1 to TRBJ2-7; 14 bases line up with TRBD2. Trimming at V came to 3 bases and at J to 6 bases, leaving 3 bases not matched to a gene. Germline V lookup: CDR1 KGHDR, CDR2 SFDVKD. The CDR3 extends over 15 amino acids. CDR3 amino acids: CATSDPGTSGGEQYF. DNA of the CDR3: TGTGCCACCAGTGATCCGGGGACTAGCGGGGGCGAGCAGTACTTC.

This clonotype has a count of ten or more. The rearrangement links TRBV20-1 to TRBJ2-7; TRBD1 matches at 10 bases. This CDR3 spans 14 amino acids. CDR1 and CDR2 from the germline V gene are DFQATT and SNEGSKA (reference sequence). V lost 3 bases, J lost 3 bases, and 5 bases stayed unmatched. In DNA form, the CDR3 reads TGCAGTGCTAGTAAAGGGACAGGGGTCTACGAGCAGTACTTC. Protein product: CSASKGTGVYEQYF.

The CDR3 sequence: CASSLARGSPLHF. Written as DNA, the CDR3 is TGTGCCAGCAGTTTAGCTCGGGGTTCACCCCTCCACTTT. V is TRBV12-3 or TRBV12-4 and J is TRBJ1-6; D unclear. CDR3 size: 13 residues. Trimming removed 0 bases at V and 9 bases at J, with 6 bases between.

The table lists this clonotype with many counts. This chain connects TRBV27 to TRBJ2-1; D might be TRBD1 (5 bases). The CDR3 sequence is 14 residues long. Germline CDR1 and CDR2: MNHEY and SMNVEV (reference sequence). Trimming took off 2 bases at V and 8 bases at J, with 13 bases between the two ends. The CDR3 DNA reads as TGTGCCAGCAGTTTAGTTGGGGCGTTACATGAGCAGTTCTTC. Protein sequence: CASSLVGALHEQFF.

V is TRBV20-1 and J is TRBJ1-5; possibly TRBD1 for D (5 bases). CDR3 length: 15 residues. V was clipped by 5 bases and J by 7 bases, with 21 bases between them. Germline V CDR1 and CDR2: DFQATT, SNEGSKA (reference sequence). CDR3 nucleotide sequence: TGCAGTGCTTATACCAACGGCCCCGGGGGACAGCCCCAGCATTTT. As protein: CSAYTNGPGGQPQHF.

The chain joins TRBV19 to TRBJ2-7; the D is unclear. The ends were cut back, 3 bases at V and 7 bases at J, with 13 bases in the middle. From germline, CDR1 is LNHDA and CDR2 SQIVND (reference sequence). This CDR3 has 13 residues. CDR3 sequence (DNA): TGTGCCAGTAGTATGGAACATTTGCGAGAGCAGTACTTC. Its translation: CASSMEHLREQYF.

The rearrangement uses TRBV5-1 and TRBJ1-2; 10 bases fit TRBD1. V lost 1 base and J lost 6; bases outside the gene matches: 3. The CDR3 length is 14 residues. Germline V gives CDR1 SGHRS, CDR2 YFSETQ. The CDR3 protein is CASSLTGTGDGYTF. CDR3 sequence (DNA): TGCGCCAGCAGCTTGACCGGGACAGGGGATGGCTACACCTTC.

This chain connects TRBV24-1 to TRBJ1-2; 9 nucleotides agree with TRBD1. V trimming: 2 bases; J trimming: 7 bases; junction bases outside the gene matches: 4. Germline values: CDR1 KGHDR, CDR2 SFDVKD. The CDR3 contains 14 residues. The CDR3, as DNA: TGTGCCACCAGTGATTCGGGACAGGGAATTGGCTACACCTTC. The encoded protein is CATSDSGQGIGYTF.

This clonotype was seen a handful of times. The V call is TRBV6-1, the J call TRBJ2-5, with 8 bases lining up with TRBD2. Trimming at V came to 5 bases and at J to 2 bases, leaving 4 bases not matched to a gene. The germline gives CDR1 MNHNS, CDR2 SASEGT. The CDR3 has 14 amino acids. Written as DNA, the CDR3 is TGTGCCAGCAGTCCCCAGCGGGGGCAAGAGACCCAGTACTTC. Its translation is CASSPQRGQETQYF.

This clonotype came up many times. The genes are TRBV6-5 and TRBJ2-2; D not certain. CDR1 is MNHEY, CDR2 SVGAGI, per germline. V was pared by 2 bases and J by 6 bases, with 7 bases between. This CDR3 spans 13 amino acids. CDR3 coding DNA: TGTGCCAGCAGTTACCCCGCCTCCGGGGAGCTGTTTTTT. It specifies CASSYPASGELFF.

The V call is TRBV7-9, the J call TRBJ2-7; D not certain. The germline CDR1 and CDR2 sequences are SEHNR and FQNEAQ (reference sequence). This CDR3 has 14 residues. The V end was cut by 3 bases, the J end by 0 bases, with 9 bases between. The CDR3 is CASSFSRSSYEQYF. CDR3 in DNA: TGTGCCAGCAGCTTTAGCAGGAGCTCCTACGAGCAGTACTTC. Using reference TRBV7-9 and TRBJ2-7 for the parts outside the CDR3, the full variable domain is DTGVSQNPRHKITKRGQNVTFRCDPISEHNRLYWYRQTLGQGPEFLTYFQNEAQLEKSRLLSDRFSAERPKGSFSTLEIQRTEQGDSAMYLCASSFSRSSYEQYFGPGTRLTVT.

This clonotype was found a few times. V gene TRBV4-3 combines with J gene TRBJ2-7; unclear D gene. V was cut by 1 base and J by 3 bases, with 13 bases left in between. The CDR3 covers 15 residues. Germline CDR1 LGHNA, CDR2 YSLEER. In DNA, the CDR3 is TGCGCCAGCAGCCAAGGTTGGGCAGTTAGCTACGAGCAGTACTTC. Encoded protein: CASSQGWAVSYEQYF.

This clonotype occurred a few times. This chain joins TRBV20-1 and TRBJ2-5; D could derive from TRBD1 or TRBD2 (5 bases each). CDR1 DFQATT and CDR2 SNEGSKA come from the germline V gene (reference sequence). V was shortened by 1 base and J by 4 bases, with 13 bases between the two germline ends. CDR3 length: 14 residues. The CDR3 loop is CSARGHRRTETQYF. The CDR3 nucleotides read TGCAGTGCTAGAGGGCACAGGAGGACAGAGACCCAGTACTTC.

This clonotype was seen ten or more times. This chain connects TRBV6-5 to TRBJ2-2; D is unresolved. Germline V gene data show CDR1 as MNHEY and CDR2 as SVGAGI. This CDR3 has 16 amino acids. The V and J ends lost 5 bases and 7 bases respectively, with 20 bases between them. The CDR3 nucleotides read TGTGCCAGCAGTCACCGGGTACACCAAACGGGCGGGGAGCTGTTTTTT. Translating it yields CASSHRVHQTGGELFF.

Only one count was recorded for this clonotype. The chain couples TRBV18 to TRBJ2-3; TRBD2 agrees at 7 bases. Germline CDR1 KGHSH, CDR2 LQKENI. CDR3 length equals 15 residues. V was pared by 5 bases and J by 2 bases, with 7 bases of the junction left unmatched. The CDR3 coding sequence is TGTGCCAGCTCAGAGTTCGGGACTACCACAGATACGCAGTATTTT. Translating gives CASSEFGTTTDTQYF.

The chain employs TRBV7-9 and TRBJ1-6, with a weak D call TRBD1 (6 bases). The CDR3 has 14 residues. Germline CDR1 reads SEHNR; CDR2 reads FQNEAQ (reference sequence). Between the trimmed V and J ends, which lost 0 bases and 10 bases, there was a span of 10 bases. CDR3 sequence: CASSLARGGSPLHF. The CDR3 nucleotides read TGTGCCAGCAGCTTAGCCAGGGGAGGGTCACCCCTCCACTTT.

This clonotype was counted a few times. V usage is TRBV4-3 and J usage is TRBJ2-1; D ambiguous. Germline CDR1 is LGHNA and CDR2 is YSLEER. Trimming left V 4 bases short and J 3 bases short, with 13 bases between. This CDR3 is 15 amino acids long. The CDR3 DNA sequence: TGCGCCAGCAGCCCCTCCCTAAGCAACTACAATGAGCAGTTCTTC. It translates to CASSPSLSNYNEQFF.

This rearrangement joins TRBV10-3 to TRBJ2-2; no clear D. This CDR3 is 14 amino acids long. CDR1 and CDR2 from the germline V gene are ENHRY and SYGVKD. Trimming stripped 7 bases from V and 0 bases from J, with 9 bases between. The CDR3 nucleotides read TGTGCCATCACCCCGCAGCCGAACACCGGGGAGCTGTTTTTT. It encodes CAITPQPNTGELFF.

This clonotype was counted a few times. V gene TRBV7-3 combines with J gene TRBJ1-1, with 9 bases aligning to TRBD1. The CDR3 totals 15 residues. The V gene's germline CDR1 is SGHTA and CDR2 FQGTGA. The V gene end was trimmed by 5 bases and the J gene end by 5 bases; junction bases not matched to a gene: 9. CDR3 bases: TGTGCCAGCAGCGAACGGACAGGGGCGGGAACTGAAGCTTTCTTT. As protein: CASSERTGAGTEAFF.